This T cell receptor (beta chain) was captured by sequencing in a study of shared clonotypes between healthy human individuals. Overall study context: CD8 memory received one plate per donor, CD8 naive two, CD4 memory three and CD4 naive three.

To note about this clone: Its matching antigen is unknown.

The V end lost 4 bases, the J end lost 0 bases, and 16 bases lay between the germline ends. From germline, CDR1 is WSHSY and CDR2 SAAADI. This CDR3 region has 18 residues. Broader study findings: Sequencing depth was expected to influence donor clonotype sharing.

Profiling relied on immunoSEQ multiplex PCR, and the TCRdb table lists in-frame clones only, not all of them. The data hold approximately 720,000 clones, with roughly 70% observed a single time. The J gene is TRBJ2-6, the V gene TRBV10-2; D is possibly TRBD1 (6 bases). This clonotype was sampled from a woman under 40 in good health. What was sequenced was memory CD4+ T cells sorted from blood. Subset reported: CD45RA-negative fraction. In nucleotides, the CDR3 is TGCGCCAGCAGTGTCTTTGGGACATCAAGCTCTGGGGCCAACGTCCTGACTTTC. Residues: CASSVFGTSSSGANVLTF.